What follows is one TCR beta chain and its context. Its target is unknown. The source of the sample is a study of cytomegalovirus exposure and HLA in healthy donors. The PCR had 60 Vbeta and 13 Jbeta primers. Sequencing was performed with immunoSEQ multiplex PCR; in TCRdb, only in-frame clones are kept and a portion is missing. In the table there are 90,000 to 140,000 clones, about four fifths of which are singletons. General study results and limits: In vitro experiments confirmed that three CMV-associated chains were specific for CMV antigens. Researchers reported from a later analysis that most CMV-associated TCR beta chains appeared HLA-restricted. One variant, a missense change in DCLRE1C, was linked in a later analysis to TCR beta V- and J-gene trimming. 87-base-pair reads could not separate some V segments, including TRBV6-2 and TRBV6-3.

This CDR3 has 14 residues. Germline lookup yields CDR1 SGHVS and CDR2 FNYEAQ. The V and J ends lost 1 base and 4 bases respectively, with 10 bases between them. Sample: PBMCs. The rearrangement uses TRBV7-6 and TRBJ2-5; D remains unclear. The TCR originated in a young man in good health and CMV-seronegative. CDR3 residues: CASSLGPLLETQYF. CDR3 nucleotides: TGTGCCAGCAGCTTAGGGCCCTTGTTAGAGACCCAGTACTTC.